A selection of T cell receptor beta chains follows, all from one sample in a study of T cells in Graves' hyperthyroidism and ophthalmopathy. TCRdb recomputed calls from the multiplex PCR reads with MiXCR, one row per CDR3 protein. Of around 440,000 distinct CDR3 sequences detected, 15% to 19% appear once; the ten largest clones hold approximately 7.5%. The specimen sequenced was blood. All receptors come from a woman aged 18-35 years with Graves' hyperthyroidism. CDR3s leave out the opening cysteine and the closing phenylalanine or tryptophan. The order of the fields is J gene, clone size, V gene, CDR3 protein. Rows give clone size only sometimes, using once, few, many, or a class for an expanded clone.

TRBJ2-3,many,TRBV7-9,ASSFGLNTQY
TRBJ2-5,few,TRBV19,ASSDRAGNCQY
TRBJ2-1,NA,TRBV4-1,ASSQTWGSEQF
TRBJ2-2,many,TRBV27,ASNRIGQGDTGELF
TRBJ1-6,NA,TRBV11-3,ASSTLENSPLH
TRBJ2-1,many,TRBV10-3,AISPGQSYNEQF
TRBJ2-5,many,TRBV20-1,SARAGGMGQETQY
TRBJ1-2,few,TRBV29-1,SVERGSRGYT
TRBJ2-1,many,TRBV6-1,ASSGLSGFSYNEQF
TRBJ2-1,many,TRBV27,ASRWGGGHNEQF
TRBJ1-2,NA,TRBV10-1,ASSGSMTGYGYT
TRBJ1-2,many,TRBV7-3,ASRKGTAGYT
TRBJ2-5,many,TRBV7-9,ASSPITSVRETQY
TRBJ2-5,few,TRBV4-1,ASSPAPDVFAGGWETQY
TRBJ2-3,many,TRBV18,ASSPIMAGTDTQY
TRBJ1-2,many,TRBV6-1,ASSSAGGRYGYT
TRBJ1-5,many,TRBV5-1,ASSLEGSNQPQH
TRBJ2-3,many,TRBV10-3,AISESTSGADTQY
TRBJ2-2,many,TRBV6-1,ASTGGRGNRVRETGELF
TRBJ1-5,many,TRBV2,ASREGQGGPNRPQH
TRBJ1-2,many,TRBV12-3/TRBV12-4,ASSMGRGSVSGYGYT
TRBJ1-2,many,TRBV7-2,ASSLVYGDSRGYT
TRBJ1-2,few,TRBV9,ASSVDSAPSYGYT
TRBJ1-3,NA,TRBV4-2,ASSQDLPGSGNTIY
TRBJ1-1,many,TRBV11-2,ASSQGRSTEAF
TRBJ2-7,many,TRBV30,AWSSASVYEQY
TRBJ1-6,many,TRBV6-1,ASISGLSSYNSPLH
TRBJ2-1,few,TRBV18,ASSSGLLWSSYNEQF
TRBJ1-5,many,TRBV12-3/TRBV12-4,ASSSQGPQH
TRBJ1-2,many,TRBV5-1,ASSLDSLGYT
TRBJ2-6,few,TRBV5-1,ASSMTGLVGANVLT
TRBJ2-2,few,TRBV27,ASSKRTSGPPNTGELF
TRBJ2-1,NA,TRBV10-3,ATRRDYNEQF
TRBJ2-5,few,TRBV20-1,SASATQETQY
TRBJ2-7,few,TRBV28,ASSLWGGASSYEQY
TRBJ2-7,NA,TRBV20-1,SARRQLAGYEQY
TRBJ1-4,many,TRBV20-1,SARDTRGEEKLF
TRBJ1-3,NA,TRBV19,AINLPTIGNTIY
TRBJ2-7,many,TRBV28,ASSPNYEQY
TRBJ2-5,NA,TRBV12-3/TRBV12-4,ASTWGGRGETQY